Below are 8 T cell receptor beta chains sequenced from a single sample in a study of T cells in women clearing cervical HPV infection. Clones were sequenced by immunoSEQ multiplex PCR, and TCRdb holds only the in-frame ones, with some missing. The listing records about 32,000 clones. Sequences were obtained from blood buffy coat. The receptors shown here come from a woman aged 18-69 years with a cervical HPV16 infection that either progressed to CIN3+ or cleared (not recorded which).

About this clone itself: The read falls 3 residues short of the CDR3 end, and the missing part is taken from the germline J gene. The chain combines TRBV20-1 with TRBJ1-5; 7 bases are a match to TRBD1. J was trimmed by 4 bases and V by 0 bases; bases with no gene match: 9. CDR1 and CDR2 (germline): DFQATT, SNEGSKA (reference sequence). The CDR3 runs 16 residues. This CDR3 reads CSARDPQGLGNQPQHF. Incomplete CDR3 DNA: TGCAGTGCTAGAGACCCACAGGGGCTTGGGAATCAGCCC.

Concerning this clone itself: The CDR3 end lies 3 residues beyond the end of the read and is filled in from the germline J gene. J is TRBJ1-6 and V is TRBV12-3 or TRBV12-4; no firm D call. The CDR3 loop spans 12 amino acids. V shed 2 bases and J shed 9 bases, with 5 bases lying between them. The DNA read from the CDR3 is TGTGCCAGCAGTTTAAAGGTTTCACCC. Translated: CASSLKVSP. The CDR3 reads in full as CASSLKVSPLHF.

Concerning this clone itself: The read ends 3 residues early relative to the CDR3; the germline J gene fills the gap. The gene calls are TRBV19 and TRBJ2-7; the match to TRBD2 covers 12 bases. CDR1 and CDR2 from the germline V gene are LNHDA and SQIVND (reference sequence). Trimming took 6 bases from V and 1 from J; bases not matched to a gene: 7. The CDR3 sequence is 16 residues long. The CDR3 sequence: CASSPTSGRRSYEQYF. The CDR3 bases that were read are TGTGCCAGTAGCCCGACTAGCGGGAGAAGGTCCTACGAG. Full variable domain (rest looked up from reference TRBV19 and TRBJ2-7): DGGITQSPKYLFRKEGQNVTLSCEQNLNHDAMYWYRQDPGQGLRLIYYSQIVNDFQKGDIAEGYSVSREKKESFPLTVTSAQKNPTAFYLCASSPTSGRRSYEQYFGPGTRLTVT.

Concerning this clone itself: The read finishes 3 residues shy of the CDR3 end, and the germline J gene is used to complete it. This sequence joins TRBV5-6 and TRBJ2-7; 8 nucleotides align to TRBD1. Per the germline V gene, CDR1 is SGHDT and CDR2 is YYEEEE. V lost 2 bases to trimming and J lost 6 bases; unmatched junction nucleotides: 7. CDR3 length: 14 amino acids. CDR3 bases read: TGTGCCAGCAGCTTCGAGCAGGGGGCCGTCGAG. This encodes CASSFEQGAVE. The full-length CDR3 reads as CASSFEQGAVEQYF.

Concerning this clone itself: The DNA ends 3 residues before the CDR3 does, and the rest of the CDR3 is filled in from the germline J gene. The rearrangement joins TRBV30 to TRBJ2-3, with 9 bases aligning to TRBD1. The CDR3 runs to 16 residues. Germline CDR1 and CDR2: GTSNPN and SVGIG (reference sequence). CDR3 in amino acids: CAWRGLGQGGTQPQYF. Partial CDR3 DNA: TGTGCCTGGAGGGGCCTGGGACAGGGAGGCACTCAGCCG.

In the case of this clone: The CDR3 goes on 3 residues after the read ends, and that part is filled in from the germline J gene. The chain carries TRBV20-1 and TRBJ2-7, with TRBD2 identical over 7 bases. The CDR3 totals 14 residues. The V gene end was trimmed by 5 bases and the J gene end by 2 bases; junction bases not matched to a gene: 9. Looked up from germline, CDR1 is DFQATT and CDR2 is SNEGSKA (reference sequence). The sequenced CDR3 bases are TGCAGTGCTGGGGCTAGCGGCATCCCCTACGAG. Amino acid sequence: CSAGASGIPYE. The full CDR3 protein is CSAGASGIPYEQYF.

In regard to this clone: The read terminates 3 residues ahead of where the CDR3 ends, so the germline J gene completes it. The chain is built from TRBV30 and TRBJ1-6; TRBD1 matches 7 bases. The J segment lost 9 bases and the V segment lost 7 bases, leaving 6 bases of the junction unmatched. CDR1 is GTSNPN and CDR2 is SVGIG in the germline V gene (reference sequence). The CDR3 loop spans 12 amino acids. The CDR3 loop reads CALDRTGSPLHF. The CDR3 bases that were read are TGTGCCTTGGACAGGACAGGTTCACCC.

As regards this clone: The CDR3 end is not reached by the read, which stops 3 residues before it; the germline J gene fills it in. V gene TRBV30 combines with J gene TRBJ1-1; D is perhaps TRBD1 (6 bases). The CDR3 spans 10 residues. Germline assignment: CDR1 GTSNPN and CDR2 SVGIG (reference sequence). CDR3 DNA, as far as it was read: TGTGCCTGGGGGGGCCAGACA. As protein: CAWGGQT. The entire CDR3 sequence reads CAWGGQTAFF.